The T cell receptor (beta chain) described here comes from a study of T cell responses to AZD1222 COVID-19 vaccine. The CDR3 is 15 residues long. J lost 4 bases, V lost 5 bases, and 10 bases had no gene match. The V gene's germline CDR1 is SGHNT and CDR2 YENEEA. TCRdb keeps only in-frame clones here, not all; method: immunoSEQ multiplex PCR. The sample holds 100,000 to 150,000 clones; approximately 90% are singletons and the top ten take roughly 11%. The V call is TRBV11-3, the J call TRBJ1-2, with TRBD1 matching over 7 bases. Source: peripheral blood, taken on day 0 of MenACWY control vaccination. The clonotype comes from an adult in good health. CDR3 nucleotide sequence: TGTGCCAGCAGCGAACGACAGGGAGTTTCCTATGGCTACACCTTC. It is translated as CASSERQGVSYGYTF.